This TCR beta chain was retrieved from a study of T-cell memory formation after mild COVID-19. Study context: Clusters of TCRs were largely donor specific. The study, taken as a whole, reports: CD4+ contracting clones were mainly CM and EM; CD8+ ones, EMRA. Cross-reactive memory appears to have joined, as suggested by some responding clones showing up in pre-infection memory. While clones contracting from day 15 to 85 were balanced between CD4 and CD8, later expanders leaned CD4+.

This clonotype was recorded a few times. No antigen is known for it. V lost 5 bases, J lost 8 bases, and 10 bases lay in between. The CDR3 is 12 amino acids. Germline lookup yields CDR1 MGHDK and CDR2 SYGVNS. TCRdb reanalysed the 5' RACE reads using MiXCR and keeps one entry per CDR3 protein. This sample carries 250,000 to 350,000 distinct CDR3 sequences, approximately 19% of them seen once, and the ten largest clones take 21%. The rearrangement links TRBV25-1 to TRBJ2-1; D is uncertain. The receptor comes from a man aged 18 to 29 who had mild COVID-19 (a few samples of this study predate the infection). Cell type and time point are not known. Sequencing was carried out using PBMCs or a T cell subset sorted from them (not recorded which). CDR3 coding DNA: TGTGCCAGCAGTCCCGGCTCATATGAGCAGTTCTTC. It codes for CASSPGSYEQFF.